This T cell receptor (beta chain) was captured in a study of T cell changes during pregnancy in multiple sclerosis. The CDR3 length is 15 residues. Germline V CDR1 and CDR2: SGHNT, YYREEE (reference sequence). V dropped 5 bases and J dropped 5 bases, with 18 bases sitting between them. TCRdb's table, derived via immunoSEQ multiplex PCR, lists solely in-frame clones and lacks some. The table shows some 110,000 clones, with roughly 90% occurring only once. The chain is built from TRBV5-4 and TRBJ2-3, with a weak D call TRBD2 (5 bases). The sample was peripheral blood, taken after pregnancy. This clonotype was sampled from a female donor with multiple sclerosis, enrolled in a pregnancy study. The CDR3 is CASRHGLTLEDTQYF. CDR3 coding DNA: TGTGCCAGCAGACATGGACTCACGCTGGAAGATACGCAGTATTTT.